These T cell receptor beta chains were read from a single sample in a study of identical twins. TCRdb ran MiXCR on the 5' RACE reads and lists one entry per CDR3 protein. The sample carries about 190,000 distinct CDR3 sequences, about a sixth recorded once. Another study also made use of these data, one on T cells expressing NK-cell markers.

The sample taken for sequencing was CD8+ T cells sorted from blood. The source is a young woman in good health. The CDR3 runs from the conserved cysteine through the conserved F or W. Size values are once, few and many counts, or a class for expanded clones, and some rows have none.

j_gene | v_gene | abundance | CDR3aa
TRBJ2-7 | TRBV7-8 | NA | CASSPWTSGRAVYEQYF
TRBJ1-1 | TRBV7-3 | NA | CASSLTGSENTEAFF
TRBJ1-1 | TRBV12-3/TRBV12-4 | few | CASSPTNTEAFF
TRBJ1-2 | TRBV20-1 | NA | CSARDRVYGYTF
TRBJ2-7 | TRBV20-1 | few | CSATPRLGYEQYF
TRBJ2-1 | TRBV14 | few | CASSPPPGGGYNEQFF
TRBJ2-7 | TRBV2 | NA | CASRFSGTKIDEQYF
TRBJ2-1 | TRBV2 | few | CATAVAGGRIDEQFF
TRBJ2-1 | TRBV7-3 | few | CASSWSLSSNNEQFF
TRBJ1-5 | TRBV14 | NA | CASSQGQGDQPQHF
TRBJ2-1 | TRBV7-8 | NA | CASSLLDIYNEQFF
TRBJ2-5 | TRBV28 | few | CASTLRTGSVETQYF
TRBJ2-3 | TRBV7-9 | NA | CASSLRGMGSDADTQYF
TRBJ2-3 | TRBV3-1 | NA | CASSQTGPYTQYF
TRBJ1-2 | TRBV2 | NA | CASSALTGAGEGYTF
TRBJ2-5 | TRBV5-5 | few | CASSSGVRQETQYF
TRBJ2-5 | TRBV20-1 | NA | CSARGGRGQETQYF
TRBJ2-7 | TRBV27 | few | CASSLAGGGLFYEQYF
TRBJ2-7 | TRBV7-9 | few | CASSLDGGVSYEQYF
TRBJ2-7 | TRBV5-1 | NA | CASSTSGTGVHEQYF
TRBJ1-4 | TRBV29-1 | many | CSVLSGQGQLFF
TRBJ1-1 | TRBV4-2 | NA | CASSPMTGGIPEAFF
TRBJ2-7 | TRBV6-2/TRBV6-3 | few | CASGLGLAASYEQYF
TRBJ1-1 | TRBV10-3 | NA | CAISEGSQGAFF
TRBJ2-7 | TRBV13 | NA | CASSSTSNEQYF
TRBJ1-5 | TRBV5-1 | few | CASSLGDRFNQPQHF
TRBJ2-1 | TRBV4-3 | many | CASSQGHLEEQFF
TRBJ2-7 | TRBV5-6 | many | CASSPAASEQYF
TRBJ2-1 | TRBV9 | many | CASSHQLDYNEQFF
TRBJ1-1 | TRBV29-1 | many | CSAKLTGMNTEAFF
TRBJ1-1 | TRBV2 | few | CAREEGTEAFF
TRBJ2-1 | TRBV12-3/TRBV12-4 | NA | CASSVRGLETSAYNEQFF
TRBJ2-3 | TRBV4-3 | few | CASSQGLTRGANTDTQYF
TRBJ2-7 | TRBV9 | NA | CASSEGGANEQYF
TRBJ1-5 | TRBV7-6 | NA | CASSAPDQPQHF
TRBJ2-5 | TRBV7-2 | NA | CASSRLAGVETQYF
TRBJ2-3 | TRBV6-5 | few | CASKGSGNTQYF
TRBJ2-1 | TRBV5-1 | few | CASSSIGNEQFF
TRBJ2-1 | TRBV14 | few | CASQAWDGKSNEQFF
TRBJ2-1 | TRBV7-8 | NA | CASRRLKHEQFF
TRBJ2-3 | TRBV7-9 | NA | CASSTRDRDGGDTQYF
TRBJ2-7 | TRBV11-3 | few | CASSLVSSAYEQYF
TRBJ2-1 | TRBV4-3 | medium-sized | CASSQWTFGRQGGDNEQFF
TRBJ2-7 | TRBV7-9 | few | CASSVGLAENYEQYF
TRBJ2-5 | TRBV3-1 | NA | CASSQERGSGGQETQYF
TRBJ2-3 | TRBV14 | NA | CASSGGSGRRPEQYF
TRBJ1-1 | TRBV5-1 | few | CASSLFFGAGAEAFF
TRBJ2-7 | TRBV21-1 | few | CASSKLHGRRFNEQYF